A single sample is the source of the 4 T cell receptor beta chains below, sequenced in a study of T cell changes during pregnancy in multiple sclerosis. TCRdb's table, derived via immunoSEQ multiplex PCR, lists solely in-frame clones and lacks some. This sample has tens of thousands of clones; 91% occur once, and the top ten carry 0.65% to 0.9%. Sequences were derived from CD4+ T cells from peripheral blood mononuclear cells, sampled before pregnancy. These receptors originate from a female donor with multiple sclerosis, enrolled in a pregnancy study.

A single count supports this clone. The chain has TRBV5-4 and TRBJ2-7; 11 nucleotides agree with TRBD1. The CDR3 contains 14 residues. Germline CDR1 is SGHNT and CDR2 is YYREEE (reference sequence). V trimming: 2 bases; J trimming: 4 bases; junction bases outside the gene matches: 2. Written as DNA, the CDR3 is TGTGCCAGCAGCTTAGGGACAGGGGGTTACGAGCAGTACTTC. It encodes CASSLGTGGYEQYF.

The V call is TRBV5-1, the J call TRBJ2-2; no clear D. Trimming shortened V by 2 bases and J by 1 base, and 6 bases separated the two germline ends. This CDR3 is 14 amino acids long. Germline CDR1 reads SGHRS; CDR2 reads YFSETQ. CDR3 sequence reads: CASSFSGNTGELFF. CDR3 bases: TGCGCCAGCAGCTTTTCGGGGAACACCGGGGAGCTGTTTTTT.

V and J are TRBV29-1 and TRBJ1-1, with 7 bases aligning to TRBD1. The V segment lost 7 bases and the J segment 7 bases; nucleotides outside the gene matches: 12. The CDR3 totals 13 residues. The germline V gene has CDR1 SQVTM and CDR2 ANQGSEA. CDR3 residues: CSARLTRDSEAFF. CDR3 in DNA: TGCAGCGCCAGACTCACCCGGGACAGTGAAGCTTTCTTT.

The chain couples TRBV6-5 to TRBJ2-7, with 9 nucleotides matching TRBD1. The trim removed 1 base at V and 11 bases at J, leaving 3 bases unmatched. The CDR3 spans 12 residues. Germline V gene lookup returns CDR1 MNHEY and CDR2 SVGAGI. The CDR3 protein is CASSYFRDREYF. CDR3 bases: TGTGCCAGCAGTTACTTCCGGGACAGGGAGTACTTC.